Listed below are T cell receptor beta chains from one sample, sequenced in a study of blood T cells in healthy people across ages. TCRdb re-called the 5' RACE reads with MiXCR, one entry per CDR3 protein. The repertoire consists of more than 650,000 distinct CDR3 sequences, with 20% to 25% occurring once and the leading ten covering under 25%. The sample consisted of blood. These receptor sequences come from a man between 65 and 85 years old in good health. Both conserved end residues are trimmed from each CDR3.

v_call cdr3_aa
TRBV12-3/TRBV12-4 ASSLGSTSAGELF
TRBV20-1 SAREDSHEQF
TRBV18 ASSPQTGPMNEQF
TRBV6-1 ASSEWGTGILQY
TRBV5-1 ASSWGTSGATSTDTQY
TRBV9 ASSVGGQMGQPQH
TRBV7-8 ASSLVLNYGYT
TRBV6-7 ASSPPPWEEAF
TRBV7-2 ASSLGIYTDTQY
TRBV10-3 AISGGTVYEQY
TRBV10-3 AISEETGWVYDYT
TRBV3-1 ASSHNPSYEQY
TRBV6-5 ASRKTGGDQPQH
TRBV29-1 SVELSFTDTQY
TRBV7-6 ASSETGYTQY
TRBV29-1 SVVQDSNQPQH
TRBV20-1 SARKSGGIWAQH
TRBV28 ASRTGSGYT
TRBV29-1 SVLYGTGGYGYT
TRBV7-9 ASSSTGQGANGYT
TRBV28 ASNTPGVTYEQY
TRBV12-3/TRBV12-4 ASSLWGFTDTQY
TRBV5-1 ASSSQGAHTGELF
TRBV4-1 ASSQPGQRKETQY
TRBV6-5 ASSYTPGGYGYT
TRBV27 ASSLRVGGGQGSYEQY
TRBV29-1 SVAMETQY
TRBV6-6 ASKTTGELF
TRBV20-1 SARAPYIQETQY
TRBV11-2 ASSERPGAPTDTQY
TRBV7-9 ASSSQLAGSTDTQY
TRBV12-3/TRBV12-4 ASRLANYNGQF
TRBV6-6 ASSYSNGVDEQY
TRBV3-1 ASSHGWGKETRYEQY
TRBV5-6 ASSSVSPSYNEQF
TRBV4-1 ASSQGLRQGRYEQF
TRBV24-1 ATSDFDRGRIGEQF
TRBV10-3 AIRDRVTDEQF
TRBV6-5 ASSYISGLNNEQF
TRBV20-1 SARAAGNTEAF
TRBV10-3 AISTSGGQETQY
TRBV7-2 ASSLSPLTYSSTDTQY
TRBV3-1 ASSNLQETQY
TRBV10-3 AISQTGPFYGYT
TRBV7-9 ASSREGPSQPQH
TRBV7-2 ASSDWGAGETQY
TRBV7-9 ASSKRGTGANVLT
TRBV2 ASSSQGITNYGYT
TRBV14 ASSQGPGTAGYGYT
TRBV5-1 ASSFSGTGGTEAF
TRBV18 ASSLRTASYEQY
TRBV6-5 ASTGGASTDTQY
TRBV6-6 ASSAQGAGGQPQH